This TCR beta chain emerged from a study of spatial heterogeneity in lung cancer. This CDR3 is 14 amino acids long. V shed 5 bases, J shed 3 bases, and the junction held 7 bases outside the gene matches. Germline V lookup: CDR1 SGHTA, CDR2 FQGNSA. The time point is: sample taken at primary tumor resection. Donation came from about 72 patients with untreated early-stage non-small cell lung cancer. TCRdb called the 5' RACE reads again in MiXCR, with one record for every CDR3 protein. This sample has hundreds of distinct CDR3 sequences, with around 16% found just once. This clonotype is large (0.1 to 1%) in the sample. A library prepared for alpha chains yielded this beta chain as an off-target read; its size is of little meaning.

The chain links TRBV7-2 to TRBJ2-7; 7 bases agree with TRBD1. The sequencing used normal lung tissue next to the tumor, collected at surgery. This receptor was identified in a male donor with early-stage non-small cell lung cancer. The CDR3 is CASSPRQGVYEQYF. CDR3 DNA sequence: TGTGCCAGCAGCCCGAGACAGGGTGTCTACGAGCAGTACTTC.